Below are 4 T cell receptor beta chains sequenced from a single sample in a study of blood T cell repertoires in COVID-19. Sequenced by immunoSEQ multiplex PCR; TCRdb stores in-frame clones only, minus some. The sample lists some 220,000 clones, 85% occurring once. The specimen sequenced was peripheral blood. Every receptor here comes from a man in his fifties with COVID-19, enrolled during active disease.

The chain recombines TRBV10-3 with TRBJ2-2, with 10 nucleotides matching TRBD2. The CDR3 is 15 residues long. Germline CDR1 is ENHRY and CDR2 is SYGVKD. Trimming removed 3 bases from V and 6 bases from J; junction bases left unmatched: 4. This CDR3 is CAISEAGGRSGELFF. The CDR3 coding sequence is TGTGCCATCAGTGAAGCGGGGGGGCGGTCCGGGGAGCTGTTTTTT.

This clone was seen a few times. The sample contains more than one DNA sequence encoding this CDR3. The V and J genes are TRBV7-2 and TRBJ1-3; 9 nucleotides align to TRBD1. CDR1 SGHTA and CDR2 FQGNSA come from the germline V gene. Trimming cost V 3 bases and J 4 bases; bases outside gene matches: 4. The CDR3 has 15 amino acids. The CDR3 nucleotides are TGTGCCAGCAGCTTTGGGACAGGGAAAGGAAACACCATATATTTT. Its protein is CASSFGTGKGNTIYF.

The genes are TRBV6-5 and TRBJ1-6, with 8 bases matching TRBD1. V dropped 6 bases and J dropped 4; count of bases not matched to a gene: 5. Germline V lookup: CDR1 MNHEY, CDR2 SVGAGI. The CDR3 covers 15 residues. The CDR3 DNA follows: TGTGCCAGCAGGACAGGGGATCTATATAATTCACCCCTCCACTTT. Its protein product is CASRTGDLYNSPLHF.

The gene calls are TRBV19 and TRBJ2-6; 7 nucleotides match TRBD2. The CDR3 length is 18 residues. Germline-derived CDR1 and CDR2 are LNHDA and SQIVND (reference sequence). Trimming removed 5 bases from V and 3 bases from J; junction bases left unmatched: 13. CDR3 sequence (DNA): TGTGCCAGTAGTCTGGGGGAGGGAGGATCTATTGGGGCCAACGTCCTGACTTTC. It encodes CASSLGEGGSIGANVLTF.